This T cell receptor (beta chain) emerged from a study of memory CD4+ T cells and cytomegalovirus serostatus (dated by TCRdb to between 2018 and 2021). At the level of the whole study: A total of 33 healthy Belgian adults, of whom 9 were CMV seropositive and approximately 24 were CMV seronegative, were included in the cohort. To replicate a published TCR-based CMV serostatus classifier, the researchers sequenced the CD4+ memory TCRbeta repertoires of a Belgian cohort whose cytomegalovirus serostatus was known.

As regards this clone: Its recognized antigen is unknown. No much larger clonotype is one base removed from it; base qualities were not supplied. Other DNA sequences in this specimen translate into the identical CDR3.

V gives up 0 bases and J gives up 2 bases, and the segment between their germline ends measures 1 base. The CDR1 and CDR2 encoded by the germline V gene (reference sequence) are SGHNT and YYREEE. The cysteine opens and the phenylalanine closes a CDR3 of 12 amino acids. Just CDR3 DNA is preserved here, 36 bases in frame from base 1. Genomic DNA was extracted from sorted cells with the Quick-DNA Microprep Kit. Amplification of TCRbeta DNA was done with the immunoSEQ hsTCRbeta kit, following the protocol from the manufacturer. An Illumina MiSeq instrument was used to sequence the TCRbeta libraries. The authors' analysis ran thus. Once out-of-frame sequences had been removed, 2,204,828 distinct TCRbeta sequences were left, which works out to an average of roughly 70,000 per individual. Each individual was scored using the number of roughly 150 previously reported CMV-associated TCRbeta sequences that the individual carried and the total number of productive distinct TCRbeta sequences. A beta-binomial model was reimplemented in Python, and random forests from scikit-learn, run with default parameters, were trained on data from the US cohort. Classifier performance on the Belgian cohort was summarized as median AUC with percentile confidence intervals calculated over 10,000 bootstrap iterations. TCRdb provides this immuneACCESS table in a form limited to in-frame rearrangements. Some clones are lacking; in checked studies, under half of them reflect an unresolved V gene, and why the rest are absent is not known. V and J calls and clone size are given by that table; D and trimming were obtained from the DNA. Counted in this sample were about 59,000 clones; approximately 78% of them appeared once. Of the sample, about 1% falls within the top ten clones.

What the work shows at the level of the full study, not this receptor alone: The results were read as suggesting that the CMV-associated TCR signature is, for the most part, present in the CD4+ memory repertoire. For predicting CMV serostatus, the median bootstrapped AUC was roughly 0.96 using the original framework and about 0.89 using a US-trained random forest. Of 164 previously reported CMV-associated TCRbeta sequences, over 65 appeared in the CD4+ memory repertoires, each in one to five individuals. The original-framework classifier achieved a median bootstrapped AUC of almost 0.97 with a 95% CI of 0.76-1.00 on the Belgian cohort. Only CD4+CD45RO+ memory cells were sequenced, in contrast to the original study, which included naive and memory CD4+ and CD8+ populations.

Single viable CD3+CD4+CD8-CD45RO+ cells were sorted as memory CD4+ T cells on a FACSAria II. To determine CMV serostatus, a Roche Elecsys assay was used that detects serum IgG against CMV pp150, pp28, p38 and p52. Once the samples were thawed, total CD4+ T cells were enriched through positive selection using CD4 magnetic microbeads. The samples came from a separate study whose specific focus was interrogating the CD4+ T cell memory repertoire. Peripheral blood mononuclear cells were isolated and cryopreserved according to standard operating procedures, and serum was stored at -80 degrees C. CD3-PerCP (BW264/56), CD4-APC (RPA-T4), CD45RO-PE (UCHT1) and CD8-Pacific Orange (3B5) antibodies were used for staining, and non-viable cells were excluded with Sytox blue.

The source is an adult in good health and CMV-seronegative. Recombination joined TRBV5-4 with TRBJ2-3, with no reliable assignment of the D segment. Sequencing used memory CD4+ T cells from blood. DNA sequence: TGTGCCAGCAGCTTGGCCACAGATACGCAGTATTTT. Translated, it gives CASSLATDTQYF.